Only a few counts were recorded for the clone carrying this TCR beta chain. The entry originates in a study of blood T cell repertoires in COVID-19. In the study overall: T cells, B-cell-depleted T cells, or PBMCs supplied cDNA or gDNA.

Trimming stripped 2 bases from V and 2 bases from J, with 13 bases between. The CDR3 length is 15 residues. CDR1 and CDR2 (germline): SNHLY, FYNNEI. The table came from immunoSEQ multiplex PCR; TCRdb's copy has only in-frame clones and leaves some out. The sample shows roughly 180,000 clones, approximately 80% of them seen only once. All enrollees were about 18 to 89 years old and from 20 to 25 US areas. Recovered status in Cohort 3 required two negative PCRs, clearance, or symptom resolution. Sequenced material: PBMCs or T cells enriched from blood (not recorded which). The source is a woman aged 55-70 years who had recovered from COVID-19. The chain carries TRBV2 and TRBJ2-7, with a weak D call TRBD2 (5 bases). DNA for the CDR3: TGTGCCAGCAGTGAAAGGACGGGATATCCCTACGAGCAGTACTTC. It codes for CASSERTGYPYEQYF.